The 13 T cell receptor beta chains reported below all come from one sample, sequenced in a study of T cells in Graves' hyperthyroidism and ophthalmopathy. The source material, RNA transcripts, was used to amplify TCR beta CDR3 regions. The HTBI primer set was used in a first-round RT-PCR of the TCR CDR3. TCRdb called the multiplex PCR reads again in MiXCR, with one record for every CDR3 protein. The sample lists approximately 600,000 distinct CDR3 sequences, under 20% occurring once. Sequencing was done on a sample of blood. Source of these receptors: a woman aged 25 to 45 with Graves' hyperthyroidism.

There are many counts of this clonotype. V is TRBV15 and J is TRBJ2-5; TRBD2 matches 12 bases. V shed 2 bases, J shed 4 bases, and the junction held 5 bases outside the gene matches. CDR3 length: 16 amino acids. Germline lookup yields CDR1 LNHNV and CDR2 YYDKDF (reference sequence). CDR3 protein: CATSRSGLAGGETQYF. CDR3 sequence (DNA): TGTGCCACCAGCAGATCGGGACTAGCGGGTGGAGAGACCCAGTACTTC.

In its sample, this clonotype was seen many times. This chain connects TRBV5-5 to TRBJ1-4; tentatively, D is TRBD1 (5 bases). The CDR3 extends over 15 amino acids. V dropped 2 bases and J dropped 8 bases, with 16 bases sitting between them. CDR1 is SGHKS, CDR2 YYEKEE, per germline (reference sequence). CDR3: CASSLEGPEEEKLFF. The CDR3, as DNA: TGTGCCAGCAGCTTAGAGGGGCCGGAGGAAGAAAAACTGTTTTTT.

The chain combines TRBV6-2 or TRBV6-3 with TRBJ1-1; TRBD1 might be the D (5 bases). Germline values: CDR1 MNHEY, CDR2 SVGEGT. Trimming took off 7 bases at V and 11 bases at J, with 14 bases between the two ends. This CDR3 spans 11 amino acids. DNA for the CDR3: TGTGCCAGCATTATGCAGGGTGCGGCTTTCTTT. The encoded protein is CASIMQGAAFF.

Ten or more counts support this clonotype. As DNA, the CDR3 is TGTGCCAGCAGATCGAGGGCGACAGGCTTCGCGAAGCAGTACTTC. Translating it yields CASRSRATGFAKQYF. The chain employs TRBV28 and TRBJ2-7, with D possibly TRBD1 on 6 matching bases. Germline CDR1 reads MDHEN; CDR2 reads SYDVKM. This CDR3 region has 15 residues. The germline V and J ends were trimmed by 6 bases and 8 bases, with 23 bases remaining between them.

The table lists this clonotype with many counts. V usage is TRBV7-9 and J usage is TRBJ2-1; 9 bases are shared with TRBD2. Unmatched junction bases numbered 11, after V lost 7 bases and J lost 7 bases. The germline V gene has CDR1 SEHNR and CDR2 FQNEAQ (reference sequence). There are 15 residues in the CDR3. The CDR3 bases are TGTGCCAGCATAGCGGCGGGAGGGCCTTTGAATGAGCAGTTCTTC. This codes for CASIAAGGPLNEQFF.

This clonotype occurred many times. This chain connects TRBV7-2 to TRBJ2-7; 9 bases fit TRBD2. There are 14 residues in the CDR3. Germline assignment: CDR1 SGHTA and CDR2 FQGNSA. V gave up 5 bases and J gave up 2 bases; unmatched junction bases: 4. CDR3 sequence reads: CASSVSSGTYEQYF. In DNA form, the CDR3 reads TGTGCCAGCAGCGTGTCTAGCGGGACCTACGAGCAGTACTTC.

The chain is built from TRBV12-3 or TRBV12-4 and TRBJ2-1; 9 bases fit TRBD2. With 4 bases clipped from V and 4 bases from J, the junction kept 8 bases outside the gene matches. The CDR3 covers 16 residues. This CDR3 reads CASSYTSSGTYNEQFF. For the CDR3, the DNA is TGTGCCAGCAGTTACACGTCTAGCGGGACTTACAATGAGCAGTTCTTC.

As regards this clonotype: At one end, the junction sequence differs from germline, possibly due to a read error. The J gene is TRBJ2-2, the V gene TRBV20-1, with D perhaps TRBD2 (5 bases). CDR1 is DFQATT, CDR2 SNEGSKA, per germline (reference sequence). The CDR3 covers 13 residues. As DNA, the CDR3 is TGCAGTGTACGAGAGAGTTATTCCGGGGAGCTGTTCTTT. Its translation: CSVRESYSGELFF.

The V and J genes are TRBV5-4 and TRBJ2-7; the match to TRBD2 covers 9 bases. The trim removed 2 bases at V and 6 bases at J, leaving 9 bases unmatched. This CDR3 spans 15 amino acids. Germline V lookup: CDR1 SGHNT, CDR2 YYREEE (reference sequence). CDR3 in amino acids: CASSFDSSGGTEQYF. The CDR3, as DNA: TGTGCCAGCAGCTTTGATAGTAGCGGGGGTACCGAGCAGTACTTC.

This clonotype was seen more than once but under ten times. V usage is TRBV5-6 and J usage is TRBJ1-2, with D perhaps matching TRBD1 (6 bases). V lost 2 bases and J lost 2, with 13 bases in between. Germline V gene data show CDR1 as SGHDT and CDR2 as YYEEEE. The CDR3 length is 15 residues. The CDR3 sequence: CASSFTDRNNYGYTF. The CDR3 DNA sequence: TGTGCCAGCAGCTTCACAGACAGGAACAACTATGGCTACACCTTC. Complete variable domain (other parts from reference TRBV5-6 and TRBJ1-2): DAGVTQSPTHLIKTRGQQVTLRCSPKSGHDTVSWYQQALGQGPQFIFQYYEEEERQRGNFPDRFSGHQFPNYSSELNVNALLLGDSALYLCASSFTDRNNYGYTFGSGTRLTVV.

This clonotype was picked up many times. V usage is TRBV27 and J usage is TRBJ2-1; D is possibly TRBD1 or TRBD2 (5 bases each). The CDR3 has 13 residues. Germline CDR1 and CDR2: MNHEY and SMNVEV (reference sequence). Trimming left V 3 bases short and J 7 bases short, with 10 bases between. The CDR3 DNA is TGTGCCAGCAGTTTTATGGGGGTTAATGAGCAGTTCTTC. This gives the protein CASSFMGVNEQFF.

Comments on this clonotype: This clone may be a read error of a much larger clone one base away. The chain recombines TRBV3-1 with TRBJ2-2; TRBD2 is a possible D gene (6 bases). Germline CDR1 is LGHDT and CDR2 is YNNKEL (reference sequence). The CDR3 contains 13 residues. CDR3 sequence reads: CASSRLDTGELLF. CDR3 nucleotides: TGTGCCAGCAGCCGACTAGACACCGGGGAGCTGCTTTTT.

This clonotype was found many times. The genes are TRBV3-1 and TRBJ2-3, with TRBD1 as a possible D gene (6 bases). There are 14 residues in the CDR3. Deletions cut 6 bases from V and 2 bases from J, with 12 bases between. Germline V gene sequence: CDR1 LGHDT, CDR2 YNNKEL (reference sequence). CDR3 sequence reads: CASSWGTTTDTQYF. Here the CDR3 DNA reads TGTGCCAGCAGTTGGGGGACAACCACAGATACGCAGTATTTT.